Following are 3 T cell receptor beta chains from one sample sequenced in a study of shared clonotypes between healthy human individuals. Here immunoSEQ multiplex PCR was the method, and the copy in TCRdb shows in-frame clones only, minus some. In the table there are about 650,000 clones, roughly 96% of which are singletons. Terminally differentiated effector memory CD45RA+ cells were excluded by CCR7 positive selection of CD45RO-negative cells. The material sequenced was naive CD8+ T cells sorted from blood. Receptors were obtained from a woman in her 30s in good health.

This clone was recorded only once. The chain is built from TRBV11-2 and TRBJ2-7; 10 bases are shared with TRBD2. V lost 5 bases, J lost 2 bases, and 6 bases stayed unmatched. The length of the CDR3 is 15 residues. Germline V gene data show CDR1 as SGHAT and CDR2 as FQNNGV. In DNA form, the CDR3 reads TGTGCCAGCAGCCGGACTAGCGGACGCCCCTACGAGCAGTACTTC. Its translation: CASSRTSGRPYEQYF. The full variable domain, its missing parts supplied by reference TRBV11-2 and TRBJ2-7, is EAGVAQSPRYKIIEKRQSVAFWCNPISGHATLYWYQQILGQGPKLLIQFQNNGVVDDSQLPKDRFSAERLKGVDSTLKIQPAKLEDSAVYLCASSRTSGRPYEQYFGPGTRLTVT.

This chain uses TRBV13 with TRBJ1-4, with 9 bases matching TRBD1. The germline V gene encodes CDR1 PRHDT and CDR2 FYEKMQ (reference sequence). Trimming took 6 bases from V and 5 from J; bases not matched to a gene: 4. The CDR3 has 14 residues. Here the CDR3 DNA reads TGTGCCAGCAGTCTTGGGACAGGGAATGAAAAACTGTTTTTT. This encodes CASSLGTGNEKLFF.

This chain uses TRBV7-9 with TRBJ1-3, with no clear D. The CDR3 covers 14 residues. Germline lookup yields CDR1 SEHNR and CDR2 FQNEAQ (reference sequence). Trimming removed 5 bases from V and 4 bases from J, with 12 bases in between. CDR3 sequence reads: CASSPLVGGNTIYF. Written as DNA, the CDR3 is TGTGCCAGCAGCCCGCTCGTGGGCGGAAACACCATATATTTT.